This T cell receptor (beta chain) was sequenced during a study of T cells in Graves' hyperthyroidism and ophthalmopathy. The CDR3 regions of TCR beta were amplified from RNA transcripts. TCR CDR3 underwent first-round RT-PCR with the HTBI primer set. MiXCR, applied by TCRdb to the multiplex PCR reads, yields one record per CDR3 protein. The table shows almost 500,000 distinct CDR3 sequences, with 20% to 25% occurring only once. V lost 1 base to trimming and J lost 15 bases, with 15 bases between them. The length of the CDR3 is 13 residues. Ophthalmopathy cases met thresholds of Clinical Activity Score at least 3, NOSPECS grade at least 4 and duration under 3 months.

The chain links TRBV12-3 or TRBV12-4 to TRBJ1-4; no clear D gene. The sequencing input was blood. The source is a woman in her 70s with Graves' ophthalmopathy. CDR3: CASSLVKAARVFF. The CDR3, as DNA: TGTGCCAGCAGTTTAGTTAAGGCCGCAAGGGTGTTTTTT.